Listed below are T cell receptor beta chains from one sample, sequenced in a study of identifying expanded T cells in peripheral blood. Produced via immunoSEQ multiplex PCR; TCRdb's table is partial and in-frame only. The profile shows 95,000 to 100,000 clones, 70% to 90% of them singletons. The specimen was blood. These receptor sequences come from a person between 18 and 75 years old in good health. Both conserved end residues are part of each CDR3. The D gene is left open where the match is weak. The size entry is marked missing in some rows and otherwise reads once, few, many or a size class.

clone_size d_call j_call v_call cdr3_aa cdr3_nt
NA TRBD1 TRBJ1-2 TRBV9 CASSLEPTGYPYGYTF TGTGCCAGCAGCTTGGAACCGACAGGGTATCCCTATGGCTACACCTTC
NA TRBD1 TRBJ1-2 TRBV27 CASSPGTGPNYGYTF TGTGCCAGCAGTCCGGGGACAGGGCCCAACTATGGCTACACCTTC
NA NA TRBJ1-3 TRBV13 CASTFWATKNTIYF TGTGCCAGCACCTTCTGGGCGACTAAAAACACCATATATTTT
NA NA TRBJ2-3 TRBV2 CASSAAPGRLASTDTQYF TGTGCCAGCAGTGCCGCCCCGGGGAGGCTAGCTAGCACAGATACGCAGTATTTT
NA TRBD1 TRBJ2-7 TRBV18 CASSPGQGVLYEQYF TGTGCCAGCTCACCGGGACAGGGGGTCTTATACGAGCAGTACTTC
NA TRBD2 TRBJ2-1 TRBV9 CASSVEGLAVNEQFF TGTGCCAGCAGCGTAGAGGGACTAGCAGTGAATGAGCAGTTCTTC
NA NA TRBJ1-5 TRBV10-2 CASGNQPQHF TGCGCCAGCGGCAATCAGCCCCAGCATTTT
NA TRBD1 TRBJ2-7 TRBV5-4 CASSAGTGFFYEQYF TGTGCCAGCAGCGCCGGGACAGGGTTCTTCTACGAGCAGTACTTC
few TRBD2 TRBJ2-7 TRBV7-2 CASSLASGGAWEQYF TGTGCCAGCAGCTTAGCTAGCGGGGGGGCGTGGGAGCAGTACTTC
NA NA TRBJ1-6 TRBV27 CASSLQVRSNSPLHF TGTGCCAGCAGTTTACAGGTTCGCTCAAATTCACCCCTCCACTTT
few TRBD2 TRBJ2-5 TRBV6-1 CASSGVKTSGVTFQETQYF TGTGCCAGCAGTGGCGTTAAAACTAGCGGGGTAACCTTTCAAGAGACCCAGTACTTC
NA TRBD1 TRBJ2-5 TRBV6-1 CASSVGGQGMGETQYF TGTGCCAGCAGTGTCGGGGGACAGGGAATGGGGGAGACCCAGTACTTC
NA TRBD1 TRBJ2-3 TRBV4-1 CASSQPTGSTDTQYF TGCGCCAGCAGCCAACCGACAGGGAGCACAGATACGCAGTATTTT
NA NA TRBJ1-2 TRBV19 CASSILSGGGTHGYTF TGTGCCAGTAGTATATTAAGCGGTGGGGGGACCCATGGCTACACCTTC
once NA TRBJ1-4 TRBV19 CASNQGEKLFF TGTGCCAGTAACCAGGGTGAAAAACTGTTTTTT
NA NA TRBJ2-2 TRBV2 CASSDPTWTGELFF TGTGCCAGCAGTGATCCAACTTGGACCGGGGAGCTGTTTTTT
NA NA TRBJ2-1 TRBV7-9 CASSLSVGQGSHNEQFF TGTGCCAGCAGCTTAAGCGTGGGGCAGGGTTCCCACAATGAGCAGTTCTTC
NA NA TRBJ1-5 TRBV19 CASSPSGQYNQPQHF TGTGCCAGTAGTCCAAGCGGACAGTACAATCAGCCCCAGCATTTT
NA NA TRBJ2-1 TRBV28 CASSGSLGDNNEQFF TGTGCCAGCAGCGGCTCCTTAGGGGATAACAATGAGCAGTTCTTC
once NA TRBJ2-3 TRBV7-2 CASSLAFGTDTQYF TGTGCCAGCAGCTTAGCGTTCGGGACAGATACGCAGTATTTT
NA TRBD1 TRBJ1-1 TRBV10-3 CAISESPDRDRKRAFF TGTGCCATCAGTGAGTCGCCAGACAGGGATCGGAAGCGAGCTTTCTTT
NA NA TRBJ2-5 TRBV18 CASNLPGIQETQYF TGTGCCAGCAACCTCCCAGGGATTCAAGAGACCCAGTACTTC
NA TRBD1 TRBJ1-2 TRBV9 CASSAGDRRKANYGYTF TGTGCCAGCAGCGCTGGGGACAGAAGGAAAGCTAACTATGGCTACACCTTC
NA NA TRBJ1-4 TRBV29-1 CSALGEGKATNEKLFF TGCAGCGCCCTGGGTGAAGGGAAGGCAACTAATGAAAAACTGTTTTTT
NA NA TRBJ1-1 TRBV13 CASSLGLSGAEAFF TGTGCCAGCAGCTTAGGTCTCTCGGGCGCTGAAGCTTTCTTT
NA NA TRBJ2-1 TRBV28 CASRSTSSYNEQFF TGTGCCAGCAGATCGACAAGCTCCTACAATGAGCAGTTCTTC
NA NA TRBJ2-1 TRBV27 CASSPKCRVLYNEQFF TGTGCCAGCAGTCCTAAGTGCAGGGTCCTTTACAATGAGCAGTTCTTC
NA TRBD2 TRBJ2-4 TRBV6-5 CASRPAGLGKNIQYF TGTGCCAGCAGACCCGCTGGACTAGGTAAAAACATTCAGTACTTC
NA NA TRBJ2-7 TRBV19 CASSMGGYLPYEQYF TGTGCCAGTAGTATGGGGGGATACTTACCCTACGAGCAGTACTTC
NA NA TRBJ1-2 TRBV10-3 CAISAILTGNNGYTF TGTGCCATCAGCGCCATCCTGACCGGGAACAATGGCTACACCTTC
once NA TRBJ2-7 TRBV7-9 CASSLVEGEQYF TGTGCCAGCAGCTTAGTAGAGGGGGAGCAGTACTTC
NA NA TRBJ2-5 TRBV10-3 CAISGQGGETQYF TGTGCCATCAGTGGACAGGGAGGGGAGACCCAGTACTTC
NA NA TRBJ2-7 TRBV9 CASSSRATSYEQYF TGTGCCAGCAGCTCACGGGCGACCTCCTACGAGCAGTACTTC
NA NA TRBJ2-2 TRBV2 CASTRGHPNTGELFF TGTGCCAGCACCCGGGGACATCCGAACACCGGGGAGCTGTTTTTT
once NA TRBJ2-1 TRBV30 CAWAGPGTSSYNEQFF TGTGCCTGGGCCGGGCCTGGAACGAGCTCCTACAATGAGCAGTTCTTC
NA TRBD1 TRBJ1-4 TRBV14 CASSQDRGETEKLFF TGTGCCAGCAGCCAGGACAGGGGGGAAACAGAAAAACTGTTTTTT
NA NA TRBJ2-7 TRBV7-9 CASSPSGRPYEQYF TGTGCCAGCAGCCCATCAGGACGCCCCTACGAGCAGTACTTC
once NA TRBJ2-7 TRBV7-8 CASSFPEVDSYEQYF TGTGCCAGCAGCTTTCCCGAGGTAGACTCCTACGAGCAGTACTTC
NA NA TRBJ2-7 TRBV5-4 CASSARDGTYEQYF TGTGCCAGCAGCGCCCGGGACGGAACCTACGAGCAGTACTTC
NA NA TRBJ1-2 TRBV25-1 CASSGYQGMGNYGYTF TGTGCCAGCAGTGGATACCAAGGGATGGGTAACTATGGCTACACCTTC
NA NA TRBJ2-3 TRBV5-1 CASSLPTGSTDTQYF TGCGCCAGCAGCCTCCCCACAGGGAGCACAGATACGCAGTATTTT
NA TRBD1 TRBJ2-1 TRBV4-3 CASSAGTGYEQFF TGCGCCAGCAGCGCTGGGACAGGGTATGAGCAGTTCTTC
NA NA TRBJ1-2 TRBV4-3 CASSHHPGTQVYGYTF TGCGCCAGCAGCCATCATCCTGGGACCCAAGTCTATGGCTACACCTTC
NA NA TRBJ2-7 TRBV7-2 CASSVTAGLQAAEQYF TGTGCCAGCAGCGTCACAGCCGGCCTACAGGCGGCCGAGCAGTACTTC
NA NA TRBJ1-2 TRBV6-6 CASSYERDYGYTF TGTGCCAGCAGTTACGAAAGGGATTATGGCTACACCTTC
NA TRBD1 TRBJ2-3 TRBV5-1 CASSSSTGTGWTDTQYF TGCGCCAGCAGCTCATCTACCGGGACAGGGTGGACAGATACGCAGTATTTT
NA TRBD1 TRBJ1-5 TRBV18 CASSQQGGNQPQHF TGTGCCAGCTCACAACAGGGGGGCAATCAGCCCCAGCATTTT
NA NA TRBJ2-7 TRBV7-9 CASSRDPYEQYF TGTGCCAGCAGCCGTGATCCCTACGAGCAGTACTTC
NA NA TRBJ2-2 TRBV6-5 CASSYEGGELFF TGTGCCAGCAGTTACGAGGGGGGGGAGCTGTTTTTT
few NA TRBJ1-1 TRBV6-6 CASRGGEAFF TGTGCCAGCAGAGGAGGTGAAGCTTTCTTT
NA NA TRBJ2-3 TRBV12-5 CASSGGTDTQYF TGTGCTAGCTCGGGGGGCACAGATACGCAGTATTTT